The clone carrying this T cell receptor beta chain was counted ten times or more. Its antigen is undetermined. These data come from a study of identical twins. Study-level findings and limits: Donors were not followed over many years; analysis was cross-sectional.

This CDR3 is built from 14 residues. Germline CDR1 reads SGHAT; CDR2 reads FQDESV (reference sequence). The germline V and J ends were trimmed by 6 bases and 8 bases, with 19 bases remaining between them. MiXCR, run by TCRdb on the 5' RACE reads, gives a single entry per CDR3 protein. The repertoire consists of hundreds of thousands of distinct CDR3 sequences, with roughly 10% occurring once and the leading ten covering about 5.2%. Sequences were obtained from memory (CD45RO+) T cells sorted from blood. The TCR sequence derives from a woman younger than 30 in good health. This sequence joins TRBV11-1 and TRBJ2-5; maybe TRBD2 (5 bases). CDR3 nucleotides: TGTGCCAGCAGTCCCCTTATAGCGCCCCCAACCCAGTACTTC. Translating gives CASSPLIAPPTQYF.